This T cell receptor (beta chain) was sequenced during a study of patients and donors after allogeneic stem cell transplantation. This clonotype was seen at least ten times. This CDR3 has 17 residues. V shed 0 bases and J shed 1 base, with 14 bases lying between them. CDR1 and CDR2 (germline): SGHRS, YFSETQ. TCRdb ran MiXCR on the RT-PCR reads and lists one entry per CDR3 protein. The repertoire includes 70,000 to 95,000 distinct CDR3 sequences, around 5% of them detected once, and around 3% sits in the top ten. This sequence joins TRBV5-1 and TRBJ2-1; a weak D match, TRBD2 (5 bases). Sequenced material: blood, either unsorted or a sorted T cell fraction (not recorded which). The source of this sequence is a human donor who was either an allogeneic HSCT recipient or a stem cell or donor lymphocyte infusion donor (not recorded which). It is not recorded whose cells these are; they may come from a transplant donor. CDR3 nucleotide sequence: TGCGCCAGCAGCTTGGTTCTAGCCCGCCCGTCCTACAATGAGCAGTTCTTC. Amino acid sequence: CASSLVLARPSYNEQFF. The full variable domain, with the rest looked up from reference TRBV5-1 and TRBJ2-1, is KAGVTQTPRYLIKTRGQQVTLSCSPISGHRSVSWYQQTPGQGLQFLFEYFSETQRNKGNFPGRFSGRQFSNSRSEMNVSTLELGDSALYLCASSLVLARPSYNEQFFGPGTRLTVL.